This T cell receptor (beta chain) came from a study of Tregs in tolerant kidney transplant recipients. Whole-study results and caveats: Activated donor B cell expansion appeared to reveal the most relevant donor-specific TCRbeta repertoire.

Data came from immunoSEQ multiplex PCR; TCRdb stores just in-frame clones and leaves some out. The sample table sets out approximately 13,000 clones. The nonmyeloablative bone marrow transplants came from related graft donors, with transient mixed chimerism. Comment on this clone: Its specificity is unknown. The read gets to within 3 residues of the CDR3 end, and the germline J gene fills in the rest.

From germline, CDR1 is SQVTM and CDR2 ANQGSEA. The CDR3 has 13 residues. V was pared by 0 bases and J by 2 bases, with 7 bases between. The clonotype originates from a human patient who received a combined kidney and bone marrow transplant. Some T cells may be the graft donor's. The sequencing here drew on CD8+ T cells from blood (PBMCs), taken 6 months after the transplant. The genes are TRBV29-1 and TRBJ1-2; D is undetermined. The CDR3 reads CSVEDGLNYGYTF. The sequenced CDR3 bases are TGCAGCGTTGAAGATGGCTTGAACTATGGC.